A selection of T cell receptor beta chains follows, all from one sample in a study of cytomegalovirus exposure and HLA in healthy donors. Data came from immunoSEQ multiplex PCR; TCRdb stores just in-frame clones and leaves some out. This sample carries fewer than 180,000 clones, 79% of them seen once, and the ten largest clones take roughly 6%. Sequenced material: PBMCs. The receptors shown here come from a man aged 45-65 years in good health and CMV-seropositive. Both conserved end residues are part of each CDR3.

v_call	j_call	cdr3_aa
TRBV6-1	TRBJ2-7	CASREGREQYF
TRBV19	TRBJ1-6	CASSDRDRVKPLHF
TRBV25-1	TRBJ2-6	CASSSRATSGANVLTF
TRBV7-2	TRBJ2-1	CASSSQGGLVSSEQFF
TRBV2	TRBJ2-1	CASRTGFYNEQFF
TRBV2	TRBJ1-1	CASRAFRDRGAEAFF
TRBV6-5	TRBJ1-1	CASSSDRPNTEAFF
TRBV19	TRBJ1-4	CASRETGDEKLFF
TRBV6-6	TRBJ1-1	CASSYSDRGTEAFF
TRBV11-2	TRBJ1-1	CASSLEVTGRFHTEAFF
TRBV9	TRBJ2-5	CASSVGAGGRIGGETQYF